These 12 T cell receptor beta chains were all obtained from the same sample, sequenced in a study of T cell repertoires in cytomegalovirus infection. TCRdb reprocessed the reads via MiXCR and lists one record per CDR3 protein. The table lists around 740,000 distinct CDR3 sequences, approximately 34% of them singletons. The sequencing sample was made of PBMCs. Receptor source: a human donor in good health (CMV status not recorded). Some clones in this sample may be carry-over from other donors' samples.

J is TRBJ2-3 and V is TRBV19; D gene ambiguous. The CDR3 covers 13 residues. Germline CDR1 reads LNHDA; CDR2 reads SQIVND (reference sequence). Trimming cost V 4 bases and J 0 bases, with 5 bases left between them. The CDR3 region is CASSTVSTDTQYF. The CDR3 nucleotides read TGTGCCAGTAGTACGGTCAGCACAGATACGCAGTATTTT. Full variable domain (rest looked up from reference TRBV19 and TRBJ2-3): DGGITQSPKYLFRKEGQNVTLSCEQNLNHDAMYWYRQDPGQGLRLIYYSQIVNDFQKGDIAEGYSVSREKKESFPLTVTSAQKNPTAFYLCASSTVSTDTQYFGPGTRLTVL.

The chain employs TRBV27 and TRBJ1-2, with 10 bases matching TRBD1. This CDR3 has 17 residues. CDR1 and CDR2 from the germline V gene are MNHEY and SMNVEV (reference sequence). Unmatched junction bases numbered 13, after V lost 8 bases and J lost 1 base. The CDR3 bases are TGTGCCAGCCGCTCCTCCGGGACAGGGGATTTTAACTATGGCTACACCTTC. This sequence encodes CASRSSGTGDFNYGYTF.

This clonotype was detected only a few times. This chain connects TRBV28 to TRBJ2-1; TRBD2 aligns across 11 bases. The trim removed 7 bases at V and 4 bases at J, leaving 3 bases unmatched. CDR1 and CDR2 (germline): MDHEN, SYDVKM. The CDR3 is 14 amino acids. For the CDR3, the DNA is TGTGCCAGCATAGGGACTAGCGGATACAATGAGCAGTTCTTC. This gives the protein CASIGTSGYNEQFF.

This clonotype was counted only a few times. This chain connects TRBV29-1 to TRBJ1-2; TRBD1 matches at 9 bases. Germline V gene data show CDR1 as SQVTM and CDR2 as ANQGSEA. Trimming at V came to 7 bases and at J to 6 bases, leaving 6 bases not matched to a gene. The CDR3 has 12 amino acids. The chain's CDR3 is CSDGQGFDGYTF. The CDR3 DNA follows: TGCAGCGATGGACAGGGGTTCGATGGCTACACCTTC.

This chain links TRBV18 with TRBJ1-4; no clear D. Germline values: CDR1 KGHSH, CDR2 LQKENI. V lost 4 bases and J lost 1, with 7 bases in between. The CDR3 spans 14 residues. CDR3 amino acids: CASSQQRTNEKLFF. In DNA, the CDR3 is TGTGCCAGCTCACAACAGAGAACTAATGAAAAACTGTTTTTT.

V usage is TRBV7-8 and J usage is TRBJ2-7; possible D gene TRBD2, 6 bases. CDR1 and CDR2 (germline): SGHVS, FQNEAQ. The CDR3 runs to 14 residues. Trimming removed 5 bases from V and 4 bases from J, with 15 bases in between. CDR3 amino acids: CASSVEGWRYEQYF. As DNA, the CDR3 is TGTGCCAGCAGCGTGGAGGGGTGGAGGTACGAGCAGTACTTC. The entire variable domain, with the rest obtained from reference TRBV7-8 and TRBJ2-7, is as follows: GAGVSQSPRYKVAKRGQDVALRCDPISGHVSLFWYQQALGQGPEFLTYFQNEAQLDKSGLPSDRFFAERPEGSVSTLKIQRTQQEDSAVYLCASSVEGWRYEQYFGPGTRLTVT.

Concerning this clonotype: A much larger clone is a single base away; this may be a read error. The chain combines TRBV7-2 with TRBJ2-2, with a tentative D call TRBD2 (6 bases). The length of the CDR3 is 14 residues. Germline V gene sequence: CDR1 SGHTA, CDR2 FQGNSA. The V gene lost 5 bases and the J gene lost 6 bases, with 13 bases spanning the gap. CDR3: CASSPGLSAGELFF. The DNA of the CDR3 is TGTGCCAGCAGCCCAGGACTATCCGCCGGGGAGCTGTTTTTT.

The V and J genes are TRBV28 and TRBJ2-3; 7 bases map to TRBD1. CDR3 size: 15 residues. Germline V gene lookup returns CDR1 MDHEN and CDR2 SYDVKM. The ends lost 6 bases at V and 10 bases at J; junction bases unmatched: 16. In nucleotides, the CDR3 is TGTGCCAGCAGCCACGACAGGGCTGCCGGCTGGTCGCAGTATTTT. It specifies CASSHDRAAGWSQYF.

The V and J genes are TRBV12-3 or TRBV12-4 and TRBJ1-5; TRBD1 might be the D (5 bases). V was shortened by 0 bases and J by 0 bases, with 12 bases between the two germline ends. The CDR3 covers 17 residues. CDR3 region: CASSLAGLFNSNQPQHF. In DNA form, the CDR3 reads TGTGCCAGCAGTTTAGCGGGACTTTTTAATAGCAATCAGCCCCAGCATTTT.

V is TRBV12-3 or TRBV12-4 and J is TRBJ1-1; 8 bases align to TRBD1. The junction had 6 bases not matched to a gene; V was cut back by 3 bases and J by 6 bases. The CDR3 has 14 residues. CDR3 sequence (DNA): TGTGCCAGCAGTTTTCAGGGGGCCGGTCCTGAAGCTTTCTTT. Amino acids: CASSFQGAGPEAFF.

The chain is built from TRBV19 and TRBJ2-1, with 7 positions matching TRBD2. The CDR3 runs 16 residues. V gave up 5 bases and J gave up 7 bases; unmatched junction bases: 14. Germline V gene sequence: CDR1 LNHDA, CDR2 SQIVND (reference sequence). This CDR3 reads CASSLGLHPLMNEQFF. The DNA of the CDR3 is TGTGCCAGTAGTCTGGGACTACACCCCTTAATGAATGAGCAGTTCTTC.

Worth noting for this clonotype: A read error is possible here, since a much larger clone lies one base away. J is TRBJ1-1 and V is TRBV7-9; TRBD1 might be the D (5 bases). The length of the CDR3 is 15 residues. The V gene's germline CDR1 is SEHNR and CDR2 FQNEAQ (reference sequence). The V end lost 10 bases, the J end lost 0 bases, and 18 bases lay between the germline ends. The CDR3 loop is CANRRQGGVNTEAFF. DNA for the CDR3: TGTGCCAACAGAAGGCAGGGCGGAGTGAACACTGAAGCTTTCTTT. The full variable domain, completed using reference TRBV7-9 and TRBJ1-1, is DTGVSQNPRHKITKRGQNVTFRCDPISEHNRLYWYRQTLGQGPEFLTYFQNEAQLEKSRLLSDRFSAERPKGSFSTLEIQRTEQGDSAMYLCANRRQGGVNTEAFFGQGTRLTVV.